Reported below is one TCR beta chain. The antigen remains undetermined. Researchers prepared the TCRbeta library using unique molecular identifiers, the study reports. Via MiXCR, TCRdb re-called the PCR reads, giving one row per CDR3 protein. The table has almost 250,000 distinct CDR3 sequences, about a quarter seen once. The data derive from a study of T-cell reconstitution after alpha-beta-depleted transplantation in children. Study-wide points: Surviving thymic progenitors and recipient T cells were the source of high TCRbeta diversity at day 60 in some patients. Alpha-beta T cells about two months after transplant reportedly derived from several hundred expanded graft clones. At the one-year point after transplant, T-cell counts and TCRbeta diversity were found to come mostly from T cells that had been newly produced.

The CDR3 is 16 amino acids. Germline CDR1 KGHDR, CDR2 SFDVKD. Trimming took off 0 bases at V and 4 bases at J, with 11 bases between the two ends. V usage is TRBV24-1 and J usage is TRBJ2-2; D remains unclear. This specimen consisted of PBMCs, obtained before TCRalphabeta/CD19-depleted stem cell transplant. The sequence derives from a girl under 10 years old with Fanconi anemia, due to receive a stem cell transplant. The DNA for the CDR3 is TGTGCCACCAGTGATTTGGGGGTCCGAGGCACCGGGGAGCTGTTTTTT. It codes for CATSDLGVRGTGELFF.